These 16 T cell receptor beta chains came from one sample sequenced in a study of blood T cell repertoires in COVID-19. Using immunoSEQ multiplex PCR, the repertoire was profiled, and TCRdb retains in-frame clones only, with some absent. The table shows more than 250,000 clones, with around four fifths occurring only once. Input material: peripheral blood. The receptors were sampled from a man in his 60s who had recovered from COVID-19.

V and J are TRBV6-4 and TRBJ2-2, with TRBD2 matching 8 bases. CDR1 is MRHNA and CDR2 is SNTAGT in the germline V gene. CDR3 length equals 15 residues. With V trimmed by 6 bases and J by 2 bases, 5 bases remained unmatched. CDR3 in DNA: TGTGCCAGCAGGAATAGCGGGGTTAACACCGGGGAGCTGTTTTTT. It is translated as CASRNSGVNTGELFF.

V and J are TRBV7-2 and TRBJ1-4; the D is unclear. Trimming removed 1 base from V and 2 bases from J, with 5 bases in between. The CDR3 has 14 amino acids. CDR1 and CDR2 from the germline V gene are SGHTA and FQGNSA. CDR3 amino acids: CASSLGGTNEKLFF. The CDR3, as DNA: TGTGCCAGCAGCTTAGGAGGCACTAATGAAAAACTGTTTTTT.

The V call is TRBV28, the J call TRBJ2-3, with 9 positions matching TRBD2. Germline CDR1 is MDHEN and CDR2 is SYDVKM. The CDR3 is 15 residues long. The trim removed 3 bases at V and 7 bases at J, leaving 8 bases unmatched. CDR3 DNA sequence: TGTGCCAGCAGTTTGGGTAGCGGGGGATTATATACGCAGTATTTT. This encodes CASSLGSGGLYTQYF.

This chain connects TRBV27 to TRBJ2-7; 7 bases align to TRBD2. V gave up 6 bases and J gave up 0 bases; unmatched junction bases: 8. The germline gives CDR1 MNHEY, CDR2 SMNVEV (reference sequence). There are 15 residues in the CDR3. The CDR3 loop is CASSRGGGTSYEQYF. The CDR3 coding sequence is TGTGCCAGCAGCAGAGGCGGGGGTACCTCCTACGAGCAGTACTTC.

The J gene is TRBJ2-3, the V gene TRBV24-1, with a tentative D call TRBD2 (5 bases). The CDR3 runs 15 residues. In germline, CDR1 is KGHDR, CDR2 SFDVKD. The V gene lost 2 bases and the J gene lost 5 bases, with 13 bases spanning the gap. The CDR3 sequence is CATSDSRLAGDTQYF. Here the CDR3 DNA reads TGTGCCACCAGTGATTCCCGGCTAGCAGGAGATACGCAGTATTTT.

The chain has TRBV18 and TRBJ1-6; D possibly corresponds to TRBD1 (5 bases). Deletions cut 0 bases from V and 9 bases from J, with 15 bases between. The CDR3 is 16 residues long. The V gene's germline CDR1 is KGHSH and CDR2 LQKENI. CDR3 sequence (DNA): TGTGCCAGCTCACCACCCAATGGGGCCTTGGGTTCACCCCTCCACTTT. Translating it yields CASSPPNGALGSPLHF. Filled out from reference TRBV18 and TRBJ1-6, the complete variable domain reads NAGVMQNPRHLVRRRGQEARLRCSPMKGHSHVYWYRQLPEEGLKFMVYLQKENIIDESGMPKERFSAEFPKEGPSILRIQQVVRGDSAAYFCASSPPNGALGSPLHFGNGTRLTVT.

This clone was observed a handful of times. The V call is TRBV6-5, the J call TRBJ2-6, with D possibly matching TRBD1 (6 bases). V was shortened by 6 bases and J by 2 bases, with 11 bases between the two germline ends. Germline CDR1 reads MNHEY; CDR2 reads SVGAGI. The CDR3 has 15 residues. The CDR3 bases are TGTGCCAGCAGAACCACAGGGACTGGGGCCAACGTCCTGACTTTC. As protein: CASRTTGTGANVLTF.

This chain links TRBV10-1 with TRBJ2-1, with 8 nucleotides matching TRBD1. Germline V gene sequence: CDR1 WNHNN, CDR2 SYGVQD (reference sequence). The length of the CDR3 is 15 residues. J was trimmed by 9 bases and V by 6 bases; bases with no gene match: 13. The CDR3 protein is CASSLPGQVAAEQFF. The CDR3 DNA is TGCGCCAGCAGCCTGCCGGGACAGGTCGCGGCTGAGCAGTTCTTC.

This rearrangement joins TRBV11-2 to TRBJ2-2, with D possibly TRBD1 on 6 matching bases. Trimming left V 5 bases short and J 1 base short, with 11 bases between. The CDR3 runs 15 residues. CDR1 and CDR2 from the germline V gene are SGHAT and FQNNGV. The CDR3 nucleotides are TGTGCCAGCAGCAGGGGGTCGCAGAACACCGGGGAGCTGTTTTTT. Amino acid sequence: CASSRGSQNTGELFF.

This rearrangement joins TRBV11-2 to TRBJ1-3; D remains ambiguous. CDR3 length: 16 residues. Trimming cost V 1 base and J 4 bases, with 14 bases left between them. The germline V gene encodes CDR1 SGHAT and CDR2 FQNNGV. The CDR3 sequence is CASSLVVRSRGNTIYF. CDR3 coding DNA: TGTGCCAGCAGCTTAGTTGTGAGGTCCAGAGGAAACACCATATATTTT.

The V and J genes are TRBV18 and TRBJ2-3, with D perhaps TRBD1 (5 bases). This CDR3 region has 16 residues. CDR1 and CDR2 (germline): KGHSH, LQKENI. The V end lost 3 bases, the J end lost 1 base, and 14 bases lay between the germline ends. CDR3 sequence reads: CASSPPGHTGTDTQYF. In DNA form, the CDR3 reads TGTGCCAGCTCACCGCCCGGACACACGGGCACAGATACGCAGTATTTT.

The CDR3 here is CASTLDRGSYNEQFF. DNA of the CDR3: TGTGCCAGCACCTTGGACAGGGGCTCCTACAATGAGCAGTTCTTC. The V call is TRBV27, the J call TRBJ2-1; 9 positions agree with TRBD1. V shed 7 bases and J 0 bases; nucleotides not matched to a gene: 4. CDR1 and CDR2 from the germline V gene are MNHEY and SMNVEV (reference sequence). CDR3 length equals 15 residues.

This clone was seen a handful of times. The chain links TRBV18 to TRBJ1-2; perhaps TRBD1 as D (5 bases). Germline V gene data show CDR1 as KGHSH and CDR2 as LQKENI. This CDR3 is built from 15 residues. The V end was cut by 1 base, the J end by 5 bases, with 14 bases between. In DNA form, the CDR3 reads TGTGCCAGCTCACCACGGGGGGAACTTCAATATGGCTACACCTTC. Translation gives CASSPRGELQYGYTF.

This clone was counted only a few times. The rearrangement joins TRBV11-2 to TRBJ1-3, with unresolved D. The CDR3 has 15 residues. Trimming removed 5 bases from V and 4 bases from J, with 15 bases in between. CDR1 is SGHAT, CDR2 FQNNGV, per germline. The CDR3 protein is CASSPRRTGGNTIYF. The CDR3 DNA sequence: TGTGCCAGCAGCCCCCGACGGACGGGAGGAAACACCATATATTTT.

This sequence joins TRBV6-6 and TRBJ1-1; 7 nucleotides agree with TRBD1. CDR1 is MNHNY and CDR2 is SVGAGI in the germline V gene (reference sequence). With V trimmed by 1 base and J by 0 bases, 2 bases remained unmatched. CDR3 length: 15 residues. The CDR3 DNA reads TGTGCCAGCAGTTACTTGGGACAGCTGAACACTGAAGCTTTCTTT. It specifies CASSYLGQLNTEAFF.

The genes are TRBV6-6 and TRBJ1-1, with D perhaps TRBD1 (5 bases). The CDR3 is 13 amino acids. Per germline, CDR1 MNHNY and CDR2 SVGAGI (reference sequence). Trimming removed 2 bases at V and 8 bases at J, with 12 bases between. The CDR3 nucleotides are TGTGCCAGCAGTTACGTTCCAGGGTCGGAAGCTTTCTTT. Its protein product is CASSYVPGSEAFF.